This TCR beta chain was captured in a study of OX40 agonist ivuxolimab in advanced cancers. Overall study: Patients were approximately 80% male with ages about 23 to 80, mean 60.

Sequencing was performed with immunoSEQ multiplex PCR; in TCRdb, only in-frame clones are kept and a portion is missing. The repertoire holds fewer than 90,000 clones, with roughly 88% as singletons. As regards this clone: Its antigen is currently unknown.

Germline V gene sequence: CDR1 SGHRS, CDR2 YFSETQ. The CDR3 is 16 residues long. V was shortened by 4 bases and J by 1 base, with 18 bases between the two germline ends. General study points: Clonal expansion was seen in CD4+ and CD8+ blood T cells by week 6 at 0.1 to 3.0 mg/kg. Normalized expansion of T-cell clones was also low for some nonresponders. The authors did not determine the antigen specificity of the expanded peripheral T cells.

The chain has TRBV5-1 and TRBJ2-7, with D possibly being TRBD1 or TRBD2 (5 bases each). This specimen was CD4+ or CD8+ T cells sorted from blood, taken in a trial of the OX40 agonist ivuxolimab. The TCR sequence derives from an adult with an advanced solid tumor such as melanoma, head and neck, liver or kidney cancer. In nucleotides, the CDR3 is TGCGCCAGCAGCCTTGGATCGGGGCAGGATTCCTACGAGCAGTACTTC. This encodes CASSLGSGQDSYEQYF.